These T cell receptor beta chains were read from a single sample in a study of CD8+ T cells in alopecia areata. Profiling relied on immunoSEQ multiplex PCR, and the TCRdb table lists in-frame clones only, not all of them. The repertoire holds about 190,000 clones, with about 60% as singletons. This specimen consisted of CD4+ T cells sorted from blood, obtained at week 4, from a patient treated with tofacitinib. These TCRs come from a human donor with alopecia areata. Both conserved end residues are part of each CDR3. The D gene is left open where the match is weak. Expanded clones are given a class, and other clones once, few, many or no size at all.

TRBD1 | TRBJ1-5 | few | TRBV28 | CASSSRDRPSKPQHF | TGTGCCAGCAGCTCCCGGGACAGGCCTTCTAAGCCCCAGCATTTT
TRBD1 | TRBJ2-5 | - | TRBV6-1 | CASSPGTGFGETQYF | TGTGCCAGCAGTCCCGGGACAGGGTTTGGAGAGACCCAGTACTTC
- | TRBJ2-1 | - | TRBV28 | CASSLGSRRPNNEQFF | TGTGCCAGCAGTTTGGGAAGTAGGCGACCCAACAATGAGCAGTTCTTC
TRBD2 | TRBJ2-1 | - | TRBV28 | CASRTLAGVTYNEQFF | TGTGCCAGCAGAACACTAGCGGGAGTAACCTACAATGAGCAGTTCTTC
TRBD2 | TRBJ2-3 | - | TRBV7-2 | CASSLGGTSGRDTQYF | TGTGCCAGCAGCTTAGGTGGTACTAGCGGGAGGGATACGCAGTATTTT
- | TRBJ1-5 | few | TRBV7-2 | CASSPRGNQPQHF | TGTGCCAGCAGCCCCCGTGGTAATCAGCCCCAGCATTTT
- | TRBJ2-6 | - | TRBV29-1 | CSVVGGGAGANVLTF | TGCAGCGTTGTGGGAGGGGGCGCTGGGGCCAACGTCCTGACTTTC
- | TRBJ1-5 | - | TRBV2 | CASRPGARQPQHF | TGTGCCAGCAGACCAGGGGCGCGACAGCCCCAGCATTTT
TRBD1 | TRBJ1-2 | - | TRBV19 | CASSRETGRDNYGYTF | TGTGCCAGTAGTAGAGAGACAGGGAGGGATAACTATGGCTACACCTTC
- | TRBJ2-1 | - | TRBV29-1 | CSVARGANEQFF | TGCAGCGTTGCCCGGGGGGCTAATGAGCAGTTCTTC
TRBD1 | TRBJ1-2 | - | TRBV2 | CASSRDSNYGYTF | TGTGCCAGCAGTCGGGACAGTAACTATGGCTACACCTTC
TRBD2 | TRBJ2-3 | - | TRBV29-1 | CSVEEGGRDTQYF | TGCAGCGTTGAAGAGGGGGGGAGGGATACGCAGTATTTT
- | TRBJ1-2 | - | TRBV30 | CAWSSFYGYTF | TGTGCCTGGTCCTCGTTCTATGGCTACACCTTC
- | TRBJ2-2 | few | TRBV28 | CASSFNRANTGELFF | TGTGCCAGCAGTTTTAACCGAGCGAACACCGGGGAGCTGTTTTTT
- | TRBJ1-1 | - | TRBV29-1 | CSVQTGFGAFF | TGCAGCGTCCAGACAGGATTCGGAGCTTTCTTT
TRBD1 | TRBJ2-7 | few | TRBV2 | CASRWDRPAYEQYF | TGTGCCAGCAGATGGGACAGGCCAGCTTACGAGCAGTACTTC
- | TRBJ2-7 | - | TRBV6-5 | CASSYIQGYEQYF | TGTGCCAGCAGTTATATACAGGGCTACGAGCAGTACTTC
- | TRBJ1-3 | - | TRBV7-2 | CASSHRGNTIYF | TGTGCCAGCAGCCACAGGGGAAACACCATATATTTT
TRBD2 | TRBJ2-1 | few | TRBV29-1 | CSVRLADSEQFF | TGCAGCGTTAGACTAGCGGACAGTGAGCAGTTCTTC
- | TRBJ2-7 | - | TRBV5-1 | CASSPDRFYEQYF | TGCGCCAGCAGCCCCGACAGGTTCTACGAGCAGTACTTC
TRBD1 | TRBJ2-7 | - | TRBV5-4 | CASSLTGAIYEQYF | TGTGCCAGCAGCTTGACAGGGGCGATCTACGAGCAGTACTTC
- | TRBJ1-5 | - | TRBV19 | CASRQANSNQPQHF | TGTGCCAGTAGGCAAGCAAATAGCAATCAGCCCCAGCATTTT
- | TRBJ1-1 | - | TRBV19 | CASRNRVNTEAFF | TGTGCCAGTAGGAACCGGGTGAACACTGAAGCTTTCTTT
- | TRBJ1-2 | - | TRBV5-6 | CASSFELTENYGYTF | TGTGCCAGCAGCTTTGAACTGACGGAAAACTATGGCTACACCTTC
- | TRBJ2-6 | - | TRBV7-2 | CASSSGGPDVLTF | TGTGCCAGCAGCTCCGGCGGCCCTGACGTCCTGACTTTC
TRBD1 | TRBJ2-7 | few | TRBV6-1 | CASSRDSNYEQYF | TGTGCCAGCAGCCGGGACAGTAACTACGAGCAGTACTTC
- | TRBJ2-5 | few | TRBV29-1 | CSVARTPGTQETQYF | TGCAGCGTTGCTCGGACCCCGGGAACACAAGAGACCCAGTACTTC